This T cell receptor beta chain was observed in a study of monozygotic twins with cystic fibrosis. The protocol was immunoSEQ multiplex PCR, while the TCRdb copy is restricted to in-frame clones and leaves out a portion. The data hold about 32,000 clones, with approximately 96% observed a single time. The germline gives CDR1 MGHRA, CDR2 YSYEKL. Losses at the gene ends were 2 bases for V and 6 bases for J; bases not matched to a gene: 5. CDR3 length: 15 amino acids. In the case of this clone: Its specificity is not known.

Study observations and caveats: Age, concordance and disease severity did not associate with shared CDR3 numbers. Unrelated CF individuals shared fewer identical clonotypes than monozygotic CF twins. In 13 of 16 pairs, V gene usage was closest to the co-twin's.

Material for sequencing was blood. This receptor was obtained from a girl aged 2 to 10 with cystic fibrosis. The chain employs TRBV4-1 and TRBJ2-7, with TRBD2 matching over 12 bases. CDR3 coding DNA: TGCGCCAGCAGCCAACCGACTAGCGGGAGTCCCGAGCAGTACTTC. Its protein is CASSQPTSGSPEQYF.